These 2 T cell receptor beta chains originate from one sample sequenced in a study of T-cell reconstitution after alpha-beta-depleted transplantation in children. As it was prepared, the TCRbeta library received unique molecular identifiers. TCRdb re-derived calls from the PCR reads in MiXCR, one entry per CDR3 protein. Among over 400,000 distinct CDR3 sequences listed, under 15% were seen once. The sample here was PBMCs from the stem cell graft donor, taken from the stem cell graft. These receptor sequences come from a human donor who donated a stem cell graft to a child with combined immunodeficiency.

This clonotype has a handful of counts. The gene calls are TRBV7-2 and TRBJ2-3; 7 bases line up with TRBD2. The CDR3 consists of 15 residues. Germline values: CDR1 SGHTA, CDR2 FQGNSA. V gave up 5 bases and J gave up 2 bases; unmatched junction bases: 7. As DNA, the CDR3 is TGTGCCAGCAGCCCGAGGGAGGGCAACACAGATACGCAGTATTTT. Translating it yields CASSPREGNTDTQYF. The whole variable domain, remainder taken from reference TRBV7-2 and TRBJ2-3, is GAGVSQSPSNKVTEKGKDVELRCDPISGHTALYWYRQSLGQGLEFLIYFQGNSAPDKSGLPSDRFSAERTGGSVSTLTIQRTQQEDSAVYLCASSPREGNTDTQYFGPGTRLTVL.

This chain joins TRBV18 and TRBJ2-7, with TRBD2 matching over 9 bases. V lost 0 bases to trimming and J lost 0 bases; unmatched junction nucleotides: 9. This CDR3 has 18 amino acids. Germline V lookup: CDR1 KGHSH, CDR2 LQKENI. The CDR3 DNA reads TGTGCCAGCTCACCACCACGTGGGCTAGCGGGAACCTCCTACGAGCAGTACTTC. Its translation: CASSPPRGLAGTSYEQYF.